These 19 T cell receptor beta chains came from one sample sequenced in a study of blood T cell repertoires in COVID-19. Sequencing used immunoSEQ multiplex PCR; TCRdb keeps in-frame clones, though not all of them. The sample includes around 200,000 clones, around nine tenths of them seen just once. The sequenced material came from PBMCs or T cells enriched from blood (not recorded which). These receptors were obtained from a woman in her 30s who had been exposed to COVID-19.

In this sample, this clone turned up once. The chain recombines TRBV6-5 with TRBJ1-6; no definite D call. The CDR3 sequence is 12 residues long. V shed 5 bases and J shed 9 bases, with 8 bases lying between them. Germline CDR1 is MNHEY and CDR2 is SVGAGI. For the CDR3, the DNA is TGTGCCAGCAGTCGGGGTTCTTCACCCCTCCACTTT. It codes for CASSRGSSPLHF.

The rearrangement links TRBV5-1 to TRBJ2-7; 7 bases agree with TRBD2. Germline CDR1 reads SGHRS; CDR2 reads YFSETQ. The CDR3 is 14 amino acids. The junction had 3 bases not matched to a gene; V was cut back by 0 bases and J by 3 bases. The CDR3 bases are TGCGCCAGCAGCTTGGGGGACTATAGCTACGAGCAGTACTTC. Protein sequence: CASSLGDYSYEQYF.

This clone is a singleton in its sample. The genes are TRBV29-1 and TRBJ2-1; maybe TRBD1 (5 bases). Germline V gives CDR1 SQVTM, CDR2 ANQGSEA. The CDR3 runs 18 residues. V lost 7 bases, J lost 6 bases, and 31 bases lay in between. The CDR3 sequence is CSAGGAGMWSTGGNEQFF. The CDR3 nucleotides read TGCAGCGCCGGTGGTGCAGGGATGTGGAGCACGGGTGGCAATGAGCAGTTCTTC.

This sequence joins TRBV4-1 and TRBJ1-3; perhaps TRBD1 as D (5 bases). Germline V CDR1 and CDR2: MGHRA, YSYEKL. V was cut by 0 bases and J by 0 bases, with 9 bases left in between. This CDR3 contains 16 residues. CDR3 amino acids: CASSQEDTNSGNTIYF. The CDR3 DNA is TGCGCCAGCAGCCAAGAGGACACCAACTCTGGAAACACCATATATTTT.

This chain uses TRBV30 with TRBJ2-7; D is perhaps TRBD2 (5 bases). Trimming took off 3 bases at V and 7 bases at J, with 16 bases between the two ends. CDR1 and CDR2 from the germline V gene are GTSNPN and SVGIG (reference sequence). This CDR3 comprises 13 residues. In nucleotides, the CDR3 is TGTGCCTGGAGGAACGCGGGCGCCGGAGAGCAGTACTTC. Amino acid sequence: CAWRNAGAGEQYF.

The rearrangement links TRBV2 to TRBJ2-7; 8 positions match TRBD1. Germline V gene data show CDR1 as SNHLY and CDR2 as FYNNEI. The length of the CDR3 is 12 residues. Trimming cost V 2 bases and J 9 bases; bases outside gene matches: 3. In nucleotides, the CDR3 is TGTGCCAGCAGTGAACGTGACAGGGGGCAGTACTTC. Amino acids: CASSERDRGQYF. Complete variable domain (other parts from reference TRBV2 and TRBJ2-7): EPEVTQTPSHQVTQMGQEVILRCVPISNHLYFYWYRQILGQKVEFLVSFYNNEISEKSEIFDDQFSVERPDGSNFTLKIRSTKLEDSAMYFCASSERDRGQYFGPGTRLTVT.

V gene TRBV6-2 or TRBV6-3 combines with J gene TRBJ1-4; 9 nucleotides agree with TRBD1. The CDR3 covers 14 residues. Trimming removed 6 bases from V and 7 bases from J; junction bases left unmatched: 6. The V gene's germline CDR1 is MNHEY and CDR2 SVGEGT. The CDR3 bases are TGTGCCAGCAGCGCCGGGACAGGGTCTGAAAAACTGTTTTTT. Protein product: CASSAGTGSEKLFF.

In nucleotides, the CDR3 is TGTGCCAGCAGGTCGCGGGCCAGCTCCTATAATTCACCCCTCCACTTT. It specifies CASRSRASSYNSPLHF. This chain joins TRBV2 and TRBJ1-6; no clear D. Per germline, CDR1 SNHLY and CDR2 FYNNEI. Trimming stripped 6 bases from V and 0 bases from J, with 12 bases between. The CDR3 extends over 16 amino acids. Combining the CDR3 with reference TRBV2 and TRBJ1-6 gives the whole variable domain EPEVTQTPSHQVTQMGQEVILRCVPISNHLYFYWYRQILGQKVEFLVSFYNNEISEKSEIFDDQFSVERPDGSNFTLKIRSTKLEDSAMYFCASRSRASSYNSPLHFGNGTRLTVT.

V is TRBV3-1 (or the pseudogene TRBV3-2) and J is TRBJ1-2; a weak D match, TRBD1 (6 bases). The V gene's germline CDR1 is LGHDT and CDR2 YNNKEL (reference sequence). Trimming shortened V by 1 base and J by 5 bases, and 17 bases separated the two germline ends. The CDR3 totals 16 residues. The CDR3 loop reads CASSQADRLRGYGYTF. Here the CDR3 DNA reads TGTGCCAGCAGCCAAGCGGACCGACTTAGGGGGTATGGCTACACCTTC.

The rearrangement uses TRBV3-1 (or the pseudogene TRBV3-2) and TRBJ1-1; D uncertain. This CDR3 is 16 amino acids long. The germline V gene encodes CDR1 LGHDT and CDR2 YNNKEL (reference sequence). V was shortened by 1 base and J by 0 bases, with 12 bases between the two germline ends. The CDR3 DNA reads as TGTGCCAGCAGCCAAGGACACCAGATACTGAACACTGAAGCTTTCTTT. Protein sequence: CASSQGHQILNTEAFF.

CDR3 bases: TGTGCCAGCAGTCAGGGACTAGCGGGGTACAATGAGCAGTTCTTC. It is translated as CASSQGLAGYNEQFF. This chain joins TRBV6-5 and TRBJ2-1; 13 nucleotides line up with TRBD2. After removal of 5 bases from V and 4 bases from J, the junction contained 2 bases not matched to a gene. CDR3 length equals 15 residues. Germline V CDR1 and CDR2: MNHEY, SVGAGI.

The chain combines TRBV5-1 with TRBJ2-7; D not certain. The germline CDR1 and CDR2 sequences are SGHRS and YFSETQ. The V and J ends lost 4 bases and 3 bases respectively, with 5 bases between them. This CDR3 has 11 residues. CDR3 sequence (DNA): TGCGCCAGCAGCCAAAACTACGAGCAGTACTTC. As protein: CASSQNYEQYF.

The chain joins TRBV12-3 or TRBV12-4 to TRBJ1-5; D call uncertain. The CDR3 contains 13 residues. Between the trimmed V and J ends, which lost 4 bases and 3 bases, there was a span of 7 bases. The CDR3 coding sequence is TGTGCCAGCAGTTACAGAGACAATCAGCCCCAGCATTTT. Translating it yields CASSYRDNQPQHF.

CDR3 loop: CASSEAADSNQPQHF. In DNA form, the CDR3 reads TGTGCCAGCAGTGAGGCGGCAGATAGCAATCAGCCCCAGCATTTT. The V and J genes are TRBV6-4 and TRBJ1-5; no firm D call. The CDR3 length is 15 residues. The germline V gene encodes CDR1 MRHNA and CDR2 SNTAGT. V lost 3 bases and J lost 0, with 9 bases in between.

This chain joins TRBV3-1 (or the pseudogene TRBV3-2) and TRBJ1-2; possibly TRBD1 for D (6 bases). Trimming stripped 5 bases from V and 8 bases from J, with 18 bases between. This CDR3 comprises 14 residues. From germline, CDR1 is LGHDT and CDR2 YNNKEL (reference sequence). The CDR3 sequence: CASSVTIQGWGYTF. The CDR3 bases are TGTGCCAGCAGCGTAACGATACAGGGCTGGGGCTACACCTTC.

This chain uses TRBV6-5 with TRBJ1-2; 9 bases line up with TRBD1. The junction had 2 bases not matched to a gene; V was cut back by 8 bases and J by 4 bases. The CDR3 is made up of 12 amino acids. Germline V gene sequence: CDR1 MNHEY, CDR2 SVGAGI. The CDR3 region is CASATGGYGYTF. CDR3 coding DNA: TGTGCCAGCGCGACAGGGGGCTATGGCTACACCTTC.

V gene TRBV12-3 or TRBV12-4 combines with J gene TRBJ2-5; 8 positions match TRBD2. V dropped 6 bases and J dropped 5; count of bases not matched to a gene: 2. The CDR3 totals 12 residues. The CDR3 loop reads CASSERGETQYF. In DNA form, the CDR3 reads TGTGCCAGCAGCGAGCGGGGGGAGACCCAGTACTTC.

The chain uses TRBV2 and TRBJ1-1; D not certain. Germline V gene sequence: CDR1 SNHLY, CDR2 FYNNEI. Trimming took off 2 bases at V and 4 bases at J, with 2 bases between the two ends. There are 11 residues in the CDR3. The CDR3: CASSERTEAFF. As DNA, the CDR3 is TGTGCCAGCAGTGAACGCACTGAAGCTTTCTTT.

The table lists this clone with many counts. Here the CDR3 reads CASRRSGGAGNEQFF. The DNA of the CDR3 is TGTGCCAGCAGAAGGAGCGGGGGGGCTGGGAATGAGCAGTTCTTC. The rearrangement uses TRBV11-3 and TRBJ2-1; TRBD2 agrees at 10 bases. The CDR3 totals 15 residues. V lost 6 bases to trimming and J lost 7 bases; unmatched junction nucleotides: 9. Germline-derived CDR1 and CDR2 are SGHNT and YENEEA.